Below, 10 T cell receptor beta chains from the same sample are listed, as sequenced in a study of human T cells and chemical hapten exposure. The time point: patch test 3, about 24 weeks after DPC sensitization. The treatment was: therapeutic diphenylcyclopropenone sensitization with weekly scalp DPC. TCRdb re-derived calls from the RACE reads in MiXCR, one entry per CDR3 protein. The repertoire holds roughly 50,000 distinct CDR3 sequences, with roughly 9.5% as singletons. Material: whole blood, obtained in connection with sensitization to the hapten diphenylcyclopropenone (DPC). The receptors derive from a woman in her forties with alopecia areata. Some clones in this sample may be carry-over from other donors' samples.

In its sample, this clonotype was seen a few times. This chain links TRBV10-3 with TRBJ2-1; the match to TRBD2 covers 10 bases. J was trimmed by 1 base and V by 4 bases; bases with no gene match: 4. CDR3 length equals 16 residues. Germline V gene data show CDR1 as ENHRY and CDR2 as SYGVKD. DNA of the CDR3: TGTGCCATCAGTGCACTAGCGGGGTTTTCCTACAATGAGCAGTTCTTC. Protein sequence: CAISALAGFSYNEQFF.

V gene TRBV7-6 combines with J gene TRBJ1-5; D gene ambiguous. CDR1 SGHVS and CDR2 FNYEAQ come from the germline V gene. The CDR3 consists of 13 residues. The V gene lost 4 bases and the J gene lost 4 bases, with 8 bases spanning the gap. The DNA of the CDR3 is TGTGCCAGCAGCTCCCAGGAGAATCAGCCCCAGCATTTT. As protein: CASSSQENQPQHF.

This clonotype was counted only a few times. The chain links TRBV5-5 to TRBJ2-5; D remains ambiguous. The CDR3 extends over 14 amino acids. Germline CDR1 is SGHKS and CDR2 is YYEKEE (reference sequence). Trimming took off 4 bases at V and 1 base at J, with 11 bases between the two ends. The DNA for the CDR3 is TGTGCCAGCAGCCCGTGGGGTCCCCAAGAGACCCAGTACTTC. This translates into CASSPWGPQETQYF.

There are many counts of this clonotype. The chain carries TRBV7-8 and TRBJ1-6; possible D gene TRBD1, 6 bases. V was cut by 5 bases and J by 7 bases, with 15 bases left in between. The CDR3 is 15 residues long. Germline CDR1 and CDR2: SGHVS and FQNEAQ. CDR3 sequence reads: CASSQGGGDNSPLHF. CDR3 DNA: TGTGCCAGCAGCCAAGGAGGGGGGGACAATTCACCCCTCCACTTT.

The table lists this clonotype with many counts. Here the CDR3 DNA reads TGTGCCAGCAATCTACAGGGAAGTACTGAAGCTTTCTTT. Encoded protein: CASNLQGSTEAFF. This chain links TRBV6-2 or TRBV6-3 with TRBJ1-1, with D perhaps TRBD1 (6 bases). This CDR3 spans 13 amino acids. Germline V gene data show CDR1 as MNHEY and CDR2 as SVGEGT. V was shortened by 7 bases and J by 5 bases, with 14 bases between the two germline ends.

This sequence joins TRBV20-1 and TRBJ2-5; D is ambiguous. CDR3 length equals 14 residues. The germline V gene encodes CDR1 DFQATT and CDR2 SNEGSKA (reference sequence). The germline V and J ends were trimmed by 5 bases and 2 bases, with 15 bases remaining between them. In DNA, the CDR3 is TGCAGTGCTCAGGACCTTACTGGGCAAGAGACCCAGTACTTC. It yields the protein CSAQDLTGQETQYF.

The sample holds a few counts of this clonotype. V and J are TRBV2 and TRBJ1-3, with D perhaps TRBD1 (6 bases). The CDR3 runs to 14 residues. V lost 6 bases to trimming and J lost 2 bases, with 11 bases between them. Germline CDR1 and CDR2: SNHLY and FYNNEI. The CDR3 here is CASRTDRTGNTIYF. The CDR3 bases are TGTGCCAGCAGGACGGACAGAACTGGAAACACCATATATTTT.

This clonotype came up many times. The chain is built from TRBV21-1 and TRBJ1-2; TRBD1 is the table's D call, not checked against the DNA. TRBV21-1 is marked as a pseudogene. This CDR3 spans 15 amino acids. The CDR3 DNA reads as TGTGCCAGCAGCAAACCCGCGGGACAGAACTATGGCTACACCTTC. The encoded protein is CASSKPAGQNYGYTF.

The chain employs TRBV12-3 or TRBV12-4 and TRBJ1-2; D is perhaps TRBD1 (6 bases). Trimming removed 7 bases from V and 2 bases from J, with 11 bases in between. This CDR3 is built from 13 residues. The CDR3 sequence is CASTFGQNYGYTF. The CDR3 DNA sequence: TGTGCCAGCACCTTCGGACAGAACTATGGCTACACCTTC.

In DNA, the CDR3 is TGTGCCAGCAGCCAGGGACTAGCGGGGGGGTCAGATACGCAGTATTTT. It codes for CASSQGLAGGSDTQYF. The chain links TRBV7-3 to TRBJ2-3; 16 bases map to TRBD2. CDR3 length: 16 amino acids. V gave up 5 bases and J gave up 4 bases; unmatched junction bases: 3. Germline CDR1 and CDR2: SGHTA and FQGTGA.